What follows are 21 T cell receptor beta chains derived from one specimen sequenced in a study of blood T cell repertoires in COVID-19. Some clones are missing from TCRdb's copy, which holds only in-frame ones; the method was immunoSEQ multiplex PCR. This sample has under 250,000 clones, with 88% found just once. The sequenced sample was peripheral blood. These receptors were collected from a woman under 40 with COVID-19, enrolled during active disease.

J is TRBJ1-5 and V is TRBV18; D is possibly TRBD1 (5 bases). Per germline, CDR1 KGHSH and CDR2 LQKENI. The CDR3 is 13 amino acids. The ends were cut back, 2 bases at V and 8 bases at J, with 10 bases in the middle. The CDR3 reads CASSPRGVEPQHF. CDR3 sequence (DNA): TGTGCCAGCTCACCAAGGGGCGTGGAGCCCCAGCATTTT.

This rearrangement joins TRBV5-6 to TRBJ1-2, with D unresolved. V was cut by 6 bases and J by 1 base, with 19 bases left in between. Germline CDR1 SGHDT, CDR2 YYEEEE. This CDR3 is built from 16 residues. The CDR3 is CASTWAELSLNYGYTF. The CDR3 bases are TGTGCCAGCACCTGGGCTGAACTGAGCCTTAACTATGGCTACACCTTC.

V and J are TRBV25-1 and TRBJ2-5; the match to TRBD1 covers 9 bases. Losses at the gene ends were 5 bases for V and 5 bases for J; bases not matched to a gene: 6. The CDR3 extends over 14 amino acids. CDR1 is MGHDK and CDR2 is SYGVNS in the germline V gene. CDR3 DNA: TGTGCCAGCAGTACAACAGGGGGCCGGGAGACCCAGTACTTC. Its translation: CASSTTGGRETQYF.

This chain uses TRBV5-4 with TRBJ2-1, with TRBD2 matching over 9 bases. With V trimmed by 1 base and J by 3 bases, 2 bases remained unmatched. Germline loops: CDR1 SGHNT, CDR2 YYREEE (reference sequence). This CDR3 has 15 amino acids. The CDR3 region is CASSLQRGVYNEQFF. CDR3 bases: TGTGCCAGCAGCTTGCAGCGGGGGGTCTACAATGAGCAGTTCTTC. Drawing the rest from reference TRBV5-4 and TRBJ2-1, the complete variable domain is ETGVTQSPTHLIKTRGQQVTLRCSSQSGHNTVSWYQQALGQGPQFIFQYYREEENGRGNFPPRFSGLQFPNYSSELNVNALELDDSALYLCASSLQRGVYNEQFFGPGTRLTVL.

The chain combines TRBV5-5 with TRBJ1-2; tentatively, D is TRBD1 (5 bases). The CDR3 is 16 residues long. Germline V lookup: CDR1 SGHKS, CDR2 YYEKEE (reference sequence). V dropped 2 bases and J dropped 3 bases, with 17 bases sitting between them. CDR3 region: CASSLGPSTDYYGYTF. The CDR3 nucleotides are TGTGCCAGCAGCTTAGGCCCTTCGACAGACTACTATGGCTACACCTTC.

The chain combines TRBV6-2 or TRBV6-3 with TRBJ2-1; TRBD2 agrees at 11 bases. There are 15 residues in the CDR3. Looked up from germline, CDR1 is MNHEY and CDR2 is SVGEGT. The trim removed 4 bases at V and 6 bases at J, leaving 5 bases unmatched. CDR3 nucleotides: TGTGCCAGCAGTTTACTAGCGGGAGAGGGCAATGAGCAGTTCTTC. Protein sequence: CASSLLAGEGNEQFF.

The chain employs TRBV7-9 and TRBJ2-1; maybe TRBD2 (5 bases). Per germline, CDR1 SEHNR and CDR2 FQNEAQ (reference sequence). V was shortened by 5 bases and J by 8 bases, with 13 bases between the two germline ends. The CDR3 has 13 residues. In nucleotides, the CDR3 is TGTGCCAGCAGCCCCACTAGTATCCATGAGCAGTTCTTC. As protein: CASSPTSIHEQFF. The full variable domain, rest sourced from reference TRBV7-9 and TRBJ2-1, is DTGVSQNPRHKITKRGQNVTFRCDPISEHNRLYWYRQTLGQGPEFLTYFQNEAQLEKSRLLSDRFSAERPKGSFSTLEIQRTEQGDSAMYLCASSPTSIHEQFFGPGTRLTVL.

The chain combines TRBV19 with TRBJ2-1; possible D gene TRBD1, 6 bases. CDR1 is LNHDA and CDR2 is SQIVND in the germline V gene (reference sequence). The CDR3 totals 13 residues. V lost 7 bases and J 4 bases, leaving 11 bases between the germline ends. CDR3 sequence reads: CASMGANYNEQFF. CDR3 DNA sequence: TGTGCCAGTATGGGGGCAAATTACAATGAGCAGTTCTTC.

The rearrangement joins TRBV18 to TRBJ1-1; a weak D match, TRBD1 (6 bases). The V end lost 3 bases, the J end lost 0 bases, and 14 bases lay between the germline ends. Germline V gene data show CDR1 as KGHSH and CDR2 as LQKENI. The CDR3 contains 16 residues. The DNA of the CDR3 is TGTGCCAGCTCACCCTCTTCAGGGGCTTTGAACACTGAAGCTTTCTTT. Translating gives CASSPSSGALNTEAFF.

V and J are TRBV29-1 and TRBJ2-3; 8 bases are a match to TRBD1. V lost 6 bases and J lost 6; bases outside the gene matches: 8. The germline V gene encodes CDR1 SQVTM and CDR2 ANQGSEA. The CDR3 is made up of 13 amino acids. CDR3 protein: CSVPGQVSDTQYF. CDR3 DNA: TGCAGCGTCCCGGGACAGGTATCGGATACGCAGTATTTT.

The CDR3 DNA sequence: TGTGCCAGCAGTCCCGGACTAGCGGCGCAGTTCTTC. It specifies CASSPGLAAQFF. The chain uses TRBV6-5 and TRBJ2-1; 10 bases agree with TRBD2. Germline V gene data show CDR1 as MNHEY and CDR2 as SVGAGI. V dropped 5 bases and J dropped 12; count of bases not matched to a gene: 4. This CDR3 contains 12 residues.

This chain connects TRBV14 to TRBJ1-1, with D unresolved. CDR1 SGHDN and CDR2 FVKESK come from the germline V gene. The CDR3 spans 15 residues. Trimming removed 1 base at V and 4 bases at J, with 13 bases between. CDR3: CASSQGEYLGTEAFF. The CDR3 region has the DNA TGTGCCAGCAGCCAAGGGGAGTATCTGGGCACTGAAGCTTTCTTT.

The chain recombines TRBV18 with TRBJ2-5; possibly TRBD2 for D (6 bases). Trimming removed 1 base at V and 3 bases at J, with 9 bases between. The CDR3 runs 14 residues. Germline loops: CDR1 KGHSH, CDR2 LQKENI. The CDR3 sequence is CASSPLGGEETQYF. CDR3 DNA sequence: TGTGCCAGCTCACCACTTGGAGGGGAAGAGACCCAGTACTTC.

This chain joins TRBV28 and TRBJ1-5; maybe TRBD1 (6 bases). CDR1 and CDR2 (germline): MDHEN, SYDVKM. CDR3 length: 14 amino acids. Trimming removed 7 bases at V and 0 bases at J, with 10 bases between. CDR3 bases: TGTGCCAGCAAGGGGGGGGCTAGCAATCAGCCCCAGCATTTT. Translated: CASKGGASNQPQHF.

The chain joins TRBV4-1 to TRBJ2-7; 7 nucleotides match TRBD2. This CDR3 has 15 residues. Germline V CDR1 and CDR2: MGHRA, YSYEKL. V lost 0 bases, J lost 4 bases, and 6 bases stayed unmatched. CDR3 sequence: CASSQDAASGYEQYV. The CDR3, as DNA: TGCGCCAGCAGCCAAGATGCGGCTAGCGGATACGAGCAGTACGTC.

This chain joins TRBV7-2 and TRBJ1-2; D is possibly TRBD1 (6 bases). Germline CDR1 is SGHTA and CDR2 is FQGNSA. This CDR3 is 14 amino acids long. Trimming removed 0 bases at V and 7 bases at J, with 12 bases between. CDR3 protein: CASSLAAGDGGYTF. CDR3 in DNA: TGTGCCAGCAGCTTAGCGGCAGGGGACGGTGGCTACACCTTC. The full variable domain, its missing parts supplied by reference TRBV7-2 and TRBJ1-2, is GAGVSQSPSNKVTEKGKDVELRCDPISGHTALYWYRQSLGQGLEFLIYFQGNSAPDKSGLPSDRFSAERTGGSVSTLTIQRTQQEDSAVYLCASSLAAGDGGYTFGSGTRLTVV.

The chain couples TRBV11-3 to TRBJ2-1; no definite D call. This CDR3 spans 13 amino acids. V was trimmed by 0 bases and J by 7 bases, leaving 7 bases between them. The germline gives CDR1 SGHNT, CDR2 YENEEA. CDR3 in DNA: TGTGCCAGCAGCTTAGATCAGATGAATGAGCAGTTCTTC. Its translation is CASSLDQMNEQFF. Based on the CDR3 plus reference TRBV11-3 and TRBJ2-1, the full variable domain is EAGVVQSPRYKIIEKKQPVAFWCNPISGHNTLYWYLQNLGQGPELLIRYENEEAVDDSQLPKDRFSAERLKGVDSTLKIQPAELGDSAVYLCASSLDQMNEQFFGPGTRLTVL.

This chain connects TRBV3-1 (or the pseudogene TRBV3-2) to TRBJ2-5, with D possibly TRBD2 on 5 matching bases. The V gene lost 4 bases and the J gene lost 1 base, with 16 bases spanning the gap. Looked up from germline, CDR1 is LGHDT and CDR2 is YNNKEL (reference sequence). The CDR3 has 16 amino acids. CDR3: CASSPRLTAAQETQYF. CDR3 bases: TGTGCCAGCAGCCCGAGGTTAACAGCGGCCCAAGAGACCCAGTACTTC.

The chain recombines TRBV11-2 with TRBJ2-3; D perhaps matches TRBD1 (5 bases). CDR1 and CDR2 from the germline V gene are SGHAT and FQNNGV. V shed 1 base and J shed 2 bases, with 10 bases lying between them. This CDR3 comprises 15 residues. CDR3 protein: CASSLGAGYTDTQYF. CDR3 in DNA: TGTGCCAGCAGCTTAGGGGCAGGGTACACAGATACGCAGTATTTT.

The chain joins TRBV19 to TRBJ1-2, with 7 positions matching TRBD1. The CDR3 is made up of 14 amino acids. V was pared by 6 bases and J by 8 bases, with 12 bases of the junction left unmatched. Per the germline V gene, CDR1 is LNHDA and CDR2 is SQIVND (reference sequence). The CDR3: CASRAQGLGEGYTF. Here the CDR3 DNA reads TGTGCCAGTAGGGCACAGGGGCTTGGGGAGGGCTACACCTTC.

This chain links TRBV27 with TRBJ1-1; TRBD1 agrees at 10 bases. Germline V lookup: CDR1 MNHEY, CDR2 SMNVEV (reference sequence). J was trimmed by 6 bases and V by 4 bases; bases with no gene match: 8. The CDR3 is 15 residues long. The CDR3 region is CASSSPADRGAEAFF. The CDR3 coding sequence is TGTGCCAGCAGTTCCCCCGCGGACAGGGGGGCTGAAGCTTTCTTT.